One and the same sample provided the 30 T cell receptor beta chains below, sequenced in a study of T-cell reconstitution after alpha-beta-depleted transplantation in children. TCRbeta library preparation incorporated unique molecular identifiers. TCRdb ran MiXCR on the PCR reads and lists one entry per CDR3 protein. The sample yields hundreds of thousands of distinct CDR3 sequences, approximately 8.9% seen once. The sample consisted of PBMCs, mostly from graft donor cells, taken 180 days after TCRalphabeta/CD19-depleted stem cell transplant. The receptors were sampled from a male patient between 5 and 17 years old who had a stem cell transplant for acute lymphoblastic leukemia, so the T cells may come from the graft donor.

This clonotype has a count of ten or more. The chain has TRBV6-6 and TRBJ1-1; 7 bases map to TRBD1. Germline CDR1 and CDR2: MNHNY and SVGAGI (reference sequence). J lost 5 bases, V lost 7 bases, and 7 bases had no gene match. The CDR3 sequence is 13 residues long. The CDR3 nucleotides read TGTGCCAGCAACCCGACAGGGAGGACTGAAGCTTTCTTT. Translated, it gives CASNPTGRTEAFF.

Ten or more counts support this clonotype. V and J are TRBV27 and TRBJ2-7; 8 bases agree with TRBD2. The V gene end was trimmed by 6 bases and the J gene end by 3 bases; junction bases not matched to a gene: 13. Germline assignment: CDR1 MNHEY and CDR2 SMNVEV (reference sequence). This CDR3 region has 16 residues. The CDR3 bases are TGTGCCAGCAGCTCCTCCACTAGCGGTTTTCGCTACGAGCAGTACTTC. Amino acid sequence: CASSSSTSGFRYEQYF.

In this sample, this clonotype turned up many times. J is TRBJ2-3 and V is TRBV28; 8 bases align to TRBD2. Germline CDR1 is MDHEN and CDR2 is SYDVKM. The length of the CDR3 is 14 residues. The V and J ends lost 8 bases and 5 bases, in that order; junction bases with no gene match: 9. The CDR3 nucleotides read TGTGCCAGCTTAAACGGGGCGGGGGGAGATACGCAGTATTTT. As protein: CASLNGAGGDTQYF. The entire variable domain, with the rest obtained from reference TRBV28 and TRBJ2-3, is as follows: DVKVTQSSRYLVKRTGEKVFLECVQDMDHENMFWYRQDPGLGLRLIYFSYDVKMKEKGDIPEGYSVSREKKERFSLILESASTNQTSMYLCASLNGAGGDTQYFGPGTRLTVL.

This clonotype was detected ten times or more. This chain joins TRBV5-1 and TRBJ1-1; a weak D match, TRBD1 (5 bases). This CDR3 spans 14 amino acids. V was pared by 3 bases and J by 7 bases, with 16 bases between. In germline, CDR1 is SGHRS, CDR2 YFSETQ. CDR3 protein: CASSSPEGEVEAFF. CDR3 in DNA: TGCGCCAGCAGCTCGCCGGAAGGGGAGGTTGAAGCTTTCTTT. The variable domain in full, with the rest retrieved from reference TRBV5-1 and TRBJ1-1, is KAGVTQTPRYLIKTRGQQVTLSCSPISGHRSVSWYQQTPGQGLQFLFEYFSETQRNKGNFPGRFSGRQFSNSRSEMNVSTLELGDSALYLCASSSPEGEVEAFFGQGTRLTVV.

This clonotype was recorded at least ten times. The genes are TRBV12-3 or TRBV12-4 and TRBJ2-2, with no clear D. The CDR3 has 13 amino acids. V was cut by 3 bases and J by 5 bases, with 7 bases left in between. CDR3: CASSFPPTGELFF. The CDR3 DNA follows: TGTGCCAGCAGTTTCCCGCCGACCGGGGAGCTGTTTTTT.

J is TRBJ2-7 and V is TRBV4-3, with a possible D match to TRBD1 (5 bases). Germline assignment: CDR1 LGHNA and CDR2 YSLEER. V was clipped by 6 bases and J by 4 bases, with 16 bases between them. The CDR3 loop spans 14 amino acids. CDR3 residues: CASSTSQGSYEQYF. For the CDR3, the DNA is TGCGCCAGCAGTACCAGCCAGGGCTCTTACGAGCAGTACTTC.

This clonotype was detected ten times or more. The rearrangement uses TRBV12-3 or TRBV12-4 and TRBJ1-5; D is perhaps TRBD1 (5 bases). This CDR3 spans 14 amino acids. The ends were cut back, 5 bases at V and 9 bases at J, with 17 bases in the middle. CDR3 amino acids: CASSREAQGSPQHF. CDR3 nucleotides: TGTGCCAGCAGTAGGGAGGCCCAGGGTTCGCCCCAGCATTTT.

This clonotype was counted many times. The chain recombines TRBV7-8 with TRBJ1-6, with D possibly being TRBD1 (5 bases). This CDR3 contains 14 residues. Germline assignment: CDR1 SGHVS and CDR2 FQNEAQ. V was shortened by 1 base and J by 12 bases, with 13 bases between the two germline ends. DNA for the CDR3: TGTGCCAGCAGCTTAGATAGGGGCGCGGAACCCCTCCACTTT. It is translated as CASSLDRGAEPLHF. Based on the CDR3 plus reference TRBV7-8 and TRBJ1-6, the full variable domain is GAGVSQSPRYKVAKRGQDVALRCDPISGHVSLFWYQQALGQGPEFLTYFQNEAQLDKSGLPSDRFFAERPEGSVSTLKIQRTQQEDSAVYLCASSLDRGAEPLHFGNGTRLTVT.

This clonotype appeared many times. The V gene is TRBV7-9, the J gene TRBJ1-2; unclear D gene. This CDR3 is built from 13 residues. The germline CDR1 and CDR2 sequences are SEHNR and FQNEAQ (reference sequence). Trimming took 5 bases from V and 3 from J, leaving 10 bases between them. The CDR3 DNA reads TGTGCCAGCAGCGTACAGACCGACTATGGCTACACCTTC. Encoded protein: CASSVQTDYGYTF.

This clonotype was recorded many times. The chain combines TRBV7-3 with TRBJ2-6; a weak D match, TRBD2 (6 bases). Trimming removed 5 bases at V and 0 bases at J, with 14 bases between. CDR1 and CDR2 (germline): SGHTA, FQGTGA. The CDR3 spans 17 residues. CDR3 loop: CASSPRELPSGANVLTF. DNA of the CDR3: TGTGCCAGCAGCCCCCGGGAGCTGCCCTCTGGGGCCAACGTCCTGACTTTC.

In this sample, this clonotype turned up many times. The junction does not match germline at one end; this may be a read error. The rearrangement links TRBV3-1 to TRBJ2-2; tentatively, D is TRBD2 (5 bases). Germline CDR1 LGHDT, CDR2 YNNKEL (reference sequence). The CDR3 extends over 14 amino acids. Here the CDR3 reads CASSHGENTGDLFF. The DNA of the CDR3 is TGTGCCAGCAGCCATGGGGAAAACACCGGGGATCTGTTTTTT.

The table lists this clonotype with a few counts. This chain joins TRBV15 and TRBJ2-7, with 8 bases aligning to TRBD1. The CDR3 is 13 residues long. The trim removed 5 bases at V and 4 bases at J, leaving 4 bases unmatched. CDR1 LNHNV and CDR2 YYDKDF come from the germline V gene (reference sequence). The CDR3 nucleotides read TGTGCCACCAGCCCCGGGACAGGTTACGAGCAGTACTTC. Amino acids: CATSPGTGYEQYF.

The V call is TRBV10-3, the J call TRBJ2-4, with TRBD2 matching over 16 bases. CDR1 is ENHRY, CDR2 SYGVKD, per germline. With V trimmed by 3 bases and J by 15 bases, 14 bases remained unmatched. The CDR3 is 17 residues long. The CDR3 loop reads CAISESGLAGGFSVPYF. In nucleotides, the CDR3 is TGTGCCATCAGTGAATCGGGACTAGCGGGGGGGTTTAGCGTACCGTACTTC.

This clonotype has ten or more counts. The CDR3 coding sequence is TGTGCCAGCAGCCGGTCCAGGGGGTTGTATGGCTACACCTTC. The encoded protein is CASSRSRGLYGYTF. The chain recombines TRBV12-3 or TRBV12-4 with TRBJ1-2; 7 nucleotides match TRBD1. The CDR3 is 14 residues long. V dropped 6 bases and J dropped 5; count of bases not matched to a gene: 9.

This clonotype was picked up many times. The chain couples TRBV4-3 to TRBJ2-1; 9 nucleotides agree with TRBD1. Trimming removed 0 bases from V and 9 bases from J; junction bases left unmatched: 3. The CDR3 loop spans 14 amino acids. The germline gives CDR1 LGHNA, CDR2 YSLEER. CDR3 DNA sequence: TGCGCCAGCAGCCAAGATATACAGGGGGCTGAGCAGTTCTTC. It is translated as CASSQDIQGAEQFF.

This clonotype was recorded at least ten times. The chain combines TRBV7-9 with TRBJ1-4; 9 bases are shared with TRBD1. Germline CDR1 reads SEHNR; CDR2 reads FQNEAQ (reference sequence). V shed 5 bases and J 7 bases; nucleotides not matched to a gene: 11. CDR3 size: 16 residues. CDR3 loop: CASSHASGTGFEKLFF. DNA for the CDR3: TGTGCCAGCAGCCACGCCTCCGGGACAGGGTTTGAAAAACTGTTTTTT.

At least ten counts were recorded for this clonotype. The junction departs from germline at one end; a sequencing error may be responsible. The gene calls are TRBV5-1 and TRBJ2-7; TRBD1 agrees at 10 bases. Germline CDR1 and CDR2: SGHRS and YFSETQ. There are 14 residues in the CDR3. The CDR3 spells CASSPRTGGYEQYF. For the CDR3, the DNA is TGTGCCAGCAGCCCCCGGACAGGGGGCTACGAGCAGTACTTC.

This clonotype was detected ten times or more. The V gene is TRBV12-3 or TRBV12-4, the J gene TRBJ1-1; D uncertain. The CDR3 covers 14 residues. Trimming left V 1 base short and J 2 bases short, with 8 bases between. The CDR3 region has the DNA TGTGCCAGCAGTTTAGTACCCCACAACACTGAAGCTTTCTTT. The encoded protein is CASSLVPHNTEAFF.

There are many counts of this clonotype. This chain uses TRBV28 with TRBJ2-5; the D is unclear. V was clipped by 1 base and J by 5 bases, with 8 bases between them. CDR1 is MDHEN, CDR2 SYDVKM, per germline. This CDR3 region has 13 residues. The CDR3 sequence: CASSLLGRETQYF. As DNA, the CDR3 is TGTGCCAGCAGTTTATTAGGGCGGGAGACCCAGTACTTC.

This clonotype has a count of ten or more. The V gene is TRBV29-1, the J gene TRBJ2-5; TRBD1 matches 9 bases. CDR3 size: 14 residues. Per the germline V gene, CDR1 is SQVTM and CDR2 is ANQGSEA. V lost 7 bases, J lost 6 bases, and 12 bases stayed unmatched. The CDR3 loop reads CSAQDRGHGKTQYF. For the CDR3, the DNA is TGCAGCGCCCAGGACAGGGGACATGGGAAGACCCAGTACTTC.

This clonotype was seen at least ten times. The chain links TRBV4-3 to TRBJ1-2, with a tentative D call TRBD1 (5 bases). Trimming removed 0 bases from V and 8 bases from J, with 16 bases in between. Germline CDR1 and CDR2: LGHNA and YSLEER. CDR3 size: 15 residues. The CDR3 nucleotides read TGCGCCAGCAGCCAAGACGGGAGGGGTCTGAACGGCTACACCTTC. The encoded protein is CASSQDGRGLNGYTF.

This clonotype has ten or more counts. CDR3 bases: TGTGCCAGCAGCTTAGCCAGATACGGACAGGGTCGGTTGAACTATGGCTACACCTTC. It encodes CASSLARYGQGRLNYGYTF. This chain connects TRBV7-8 to TRBJ1-2; 8 bases are shared with TRBD1. This CDR3 has 19 amino acids. CDR1 and CDR2 from the germline V gene are SGHVS and FQNEAQ. The J segment lost 2 bases and the V segment lost 0 bases, leaving 14 bases of the junction unmatched.

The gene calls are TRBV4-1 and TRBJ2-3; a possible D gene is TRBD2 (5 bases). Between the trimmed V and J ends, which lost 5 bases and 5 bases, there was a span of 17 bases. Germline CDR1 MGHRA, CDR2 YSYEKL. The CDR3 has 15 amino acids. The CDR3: CASSSRGGWGDTQYF. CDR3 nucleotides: TGCGCCAGCAGCTCCCGGGGTGGGTGGGGAGATACGCAGTATTTT.

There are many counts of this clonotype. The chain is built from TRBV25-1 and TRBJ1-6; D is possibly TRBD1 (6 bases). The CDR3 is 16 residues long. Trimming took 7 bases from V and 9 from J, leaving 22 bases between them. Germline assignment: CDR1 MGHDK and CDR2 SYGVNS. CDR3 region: CASMNRHGGAGSPLHF. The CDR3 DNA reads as TGTGCCAGCATGAACCGACACGGGGGCGCGGGTTCACCCCTCCACTTT.

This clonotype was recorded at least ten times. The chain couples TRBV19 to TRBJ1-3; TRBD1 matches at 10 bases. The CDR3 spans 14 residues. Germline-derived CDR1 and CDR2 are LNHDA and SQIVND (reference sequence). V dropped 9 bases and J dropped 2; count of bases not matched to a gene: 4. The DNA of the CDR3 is TGTGCCAGCGGGACAGGGGTTACTGGAAACACCATATATTTT. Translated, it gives CASGTGVTGNTIYF.

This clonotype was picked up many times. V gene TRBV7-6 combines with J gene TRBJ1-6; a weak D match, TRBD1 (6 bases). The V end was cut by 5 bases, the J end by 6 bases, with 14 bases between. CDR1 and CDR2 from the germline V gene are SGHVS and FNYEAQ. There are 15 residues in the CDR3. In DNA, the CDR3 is TGTGCCAGCAGCACAGGGAATCCCTTTAATTCACCCCTCCACTTT. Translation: CASSTGNPFNSPLHF.

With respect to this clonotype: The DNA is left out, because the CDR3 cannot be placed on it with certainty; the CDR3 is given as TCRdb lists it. The CDR3 spells CASSPDRVALGTF. The V and J genes are TRBV18 and TRBJ1-2; TRBD1, the table's D call, was not compared with the DNA. Ends included, the CDR3 has 13 residues. The V gene's germline CDR1 is KGHSH and CDR2 LQKENI.

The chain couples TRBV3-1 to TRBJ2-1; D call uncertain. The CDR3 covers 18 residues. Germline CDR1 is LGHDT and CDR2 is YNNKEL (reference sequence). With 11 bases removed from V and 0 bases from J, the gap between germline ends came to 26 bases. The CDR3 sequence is CASSQQLLPRSSYNEQFF. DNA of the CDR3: TGTGCCTCCAGCCAACAGCTTCTCCCGAGGAGCTCCTACAATGAGCAGTTCTTC.

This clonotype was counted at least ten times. CDR3 region: CASTAGVEAFF. The CDR3, as DNA: TGTGCCAGCACCGCGGGAGTTGAAGCTTTCTTT. This sequence joins TRBV12-3 or TRBV12-4 and TRBJ1-1, with D unclear. This CDR3 spans 11 amino acids. V shed 7 bases and J shed 7 bases, with 10 bases lying between them.

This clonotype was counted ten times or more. The CDR3 spells CATSRDLAGEQYF. The CDR3, as DNA: TGTGCCACCAGCAGAGATCTAGCTGGCGAGCAGTACTTC. The chain links TRBV15 to TRBJ2-7; D is possibly TRBD2 (5 bases). Trimming left V 0 bases short and J 6 bases short, with 9 bases between. The germline V gene has CDR1 LNHNV and CDR2 YYDKDF (reference sequence). The CDR3 runs to 13 residues.